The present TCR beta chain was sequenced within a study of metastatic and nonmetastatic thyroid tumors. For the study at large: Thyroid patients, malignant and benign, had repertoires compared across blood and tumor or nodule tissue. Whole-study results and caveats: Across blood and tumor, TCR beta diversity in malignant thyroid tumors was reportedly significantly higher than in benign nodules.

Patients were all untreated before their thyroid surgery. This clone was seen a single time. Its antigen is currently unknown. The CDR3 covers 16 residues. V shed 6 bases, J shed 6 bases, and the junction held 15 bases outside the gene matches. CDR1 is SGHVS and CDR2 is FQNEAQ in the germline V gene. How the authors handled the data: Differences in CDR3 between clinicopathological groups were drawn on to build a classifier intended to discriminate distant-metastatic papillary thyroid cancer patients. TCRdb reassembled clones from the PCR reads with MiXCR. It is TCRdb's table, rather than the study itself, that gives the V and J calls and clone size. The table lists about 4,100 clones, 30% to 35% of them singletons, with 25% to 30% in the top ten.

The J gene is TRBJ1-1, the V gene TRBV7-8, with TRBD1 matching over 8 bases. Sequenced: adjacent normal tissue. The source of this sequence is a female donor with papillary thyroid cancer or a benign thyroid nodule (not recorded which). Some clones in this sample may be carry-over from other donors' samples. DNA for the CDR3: TGTGCCAGCAGTTCTGCTAGGACAGGGATCGAGTCTGAAGCTTTCTTT. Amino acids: CASSSARTGIESEAFF.